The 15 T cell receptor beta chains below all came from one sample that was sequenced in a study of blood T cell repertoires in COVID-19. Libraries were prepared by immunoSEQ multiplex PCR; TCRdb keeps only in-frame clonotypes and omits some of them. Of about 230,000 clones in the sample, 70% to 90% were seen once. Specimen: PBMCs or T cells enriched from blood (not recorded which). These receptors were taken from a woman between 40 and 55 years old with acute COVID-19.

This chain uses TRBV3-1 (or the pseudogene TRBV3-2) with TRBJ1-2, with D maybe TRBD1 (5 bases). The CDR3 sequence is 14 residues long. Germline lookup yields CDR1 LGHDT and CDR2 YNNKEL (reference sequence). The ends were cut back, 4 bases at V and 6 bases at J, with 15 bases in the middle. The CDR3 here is CASSRDAGRNGYTF. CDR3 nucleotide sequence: TGTGCCAGCAGCCGGGACGCGGGGCGCAATGGCTACACCTTC.

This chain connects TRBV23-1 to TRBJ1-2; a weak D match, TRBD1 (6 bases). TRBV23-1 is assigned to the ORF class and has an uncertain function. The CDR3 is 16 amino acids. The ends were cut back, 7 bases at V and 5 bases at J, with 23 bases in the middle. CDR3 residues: CASTVGRGEPSYGYTF. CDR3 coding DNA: TGCGCCAGCACCGTTGGGAGGGGGGAGCCCTCGTATGGCTACACCTTC.

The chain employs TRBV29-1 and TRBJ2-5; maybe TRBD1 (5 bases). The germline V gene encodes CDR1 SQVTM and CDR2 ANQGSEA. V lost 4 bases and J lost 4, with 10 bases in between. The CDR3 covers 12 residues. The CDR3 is CSVGQGTETQYF. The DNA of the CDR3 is TGCAGCGTTGGGCAGGGAACAGAGACCCAGTACTTC.

Here the CDR3 DNA reads TGTGCCAGCCGGGACAGACATACTGAAGCTTTCTTT. Encoded protein: CASRDRHTEAFF. The chain has TRBV7-9 and TRBJ1-1; 7 nucleotides align to TRBD1. This CDR3 comprises 12 residues. The V gene's germline CDR1 is SEHNR and CDR2 FQNEAQ (reference sequence). After removal of 8 bases from V and 5 bases from J, the junction contained 5 bases not matched to a gene.

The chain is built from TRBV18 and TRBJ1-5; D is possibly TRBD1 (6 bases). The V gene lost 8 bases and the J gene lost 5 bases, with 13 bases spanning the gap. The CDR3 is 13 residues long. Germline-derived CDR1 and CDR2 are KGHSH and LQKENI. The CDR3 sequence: CASKMDSDQPQHF. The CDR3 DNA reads TGTGCCAGCAAAATGGACAGCGATCAGCCCCAGCATTTT. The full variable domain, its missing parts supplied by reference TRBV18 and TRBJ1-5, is NAGVMQNPRHLVRRRGQEARLRCSPMKGHSHVYWYRQLPEEGLKFMVYLQKENIIDESGMPKERFSAEFPKEGPSILRIQQVVRGDSAAYFCASKMDSDQPQHFGDGTRLSIL.

The CDR3 here is CASTTVGGGARQPQHF. CDR3 bases: TGTGCCAGTACCACAGTGGGGGGAGGGGCGAGGCAGCCCCAGCATTTT. V is TRBV19 and J is TRBJ1-5; tentative D call: TRBD1 (5 bases). The V gene lost 7 bases and the J gene lost 7 bases, with 23 bases spanning the gap. CDR1 is LNHDA and CDR2 is SQIVND in the germline V gene (reference sequence). The CDR3 runs to 16 residues.

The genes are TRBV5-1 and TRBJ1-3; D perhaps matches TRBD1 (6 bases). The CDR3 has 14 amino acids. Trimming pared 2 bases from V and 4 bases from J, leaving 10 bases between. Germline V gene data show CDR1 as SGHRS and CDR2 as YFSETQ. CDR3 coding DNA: TGCGCCAGCAGCTTAAAGGGGGACGGAAACACCATATATTTT. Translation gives CASSLKGDGNTIYF.

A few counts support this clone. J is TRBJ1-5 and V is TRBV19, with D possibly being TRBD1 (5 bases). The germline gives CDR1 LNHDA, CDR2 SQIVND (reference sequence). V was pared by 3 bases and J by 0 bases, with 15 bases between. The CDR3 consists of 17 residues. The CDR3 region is CASSMDVRGYSNQPQHF. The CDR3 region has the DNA TGTGCCAGTAGTATGGACGTCCGGGGGTATAGCAATCAGCCCCAGCATTTT.

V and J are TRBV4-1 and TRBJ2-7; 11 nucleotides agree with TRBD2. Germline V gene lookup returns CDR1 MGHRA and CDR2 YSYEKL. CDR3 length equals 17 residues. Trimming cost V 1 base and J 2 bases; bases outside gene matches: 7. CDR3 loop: CASSQALAGGQAYEQYF. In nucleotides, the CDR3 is TGCGCCAGCAGCCAAGCCCTAGCGGGGGGTCAGGCCTACGAGCAGTACTTC.

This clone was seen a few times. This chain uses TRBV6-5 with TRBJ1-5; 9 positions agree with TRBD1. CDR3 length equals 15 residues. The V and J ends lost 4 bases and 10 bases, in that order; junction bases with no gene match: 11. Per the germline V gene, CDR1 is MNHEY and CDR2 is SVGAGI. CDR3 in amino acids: CASSSSRTGARPQHF. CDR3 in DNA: TGTGCCAGCAGTTCTTCACGGACAGGGGCCCGTCCCCAGCATTTT.

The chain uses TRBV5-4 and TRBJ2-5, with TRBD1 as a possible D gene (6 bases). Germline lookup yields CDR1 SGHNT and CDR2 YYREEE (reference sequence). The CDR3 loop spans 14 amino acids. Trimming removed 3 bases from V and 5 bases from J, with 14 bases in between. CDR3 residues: CASSSFRGVETQYF. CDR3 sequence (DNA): TGTGCCAGCAGCTCGTTCAGGGGCGTGGAGACCCAGTACTTC.

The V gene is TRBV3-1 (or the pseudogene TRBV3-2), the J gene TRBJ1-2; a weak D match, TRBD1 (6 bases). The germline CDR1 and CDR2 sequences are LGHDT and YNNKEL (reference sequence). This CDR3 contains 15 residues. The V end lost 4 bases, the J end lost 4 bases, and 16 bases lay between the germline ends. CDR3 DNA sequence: TGTGCCAGCAGCCCGACCAGGGGAGCAAGCTATGGCTACACCTTC. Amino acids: CASSPTRGASYGYTF.

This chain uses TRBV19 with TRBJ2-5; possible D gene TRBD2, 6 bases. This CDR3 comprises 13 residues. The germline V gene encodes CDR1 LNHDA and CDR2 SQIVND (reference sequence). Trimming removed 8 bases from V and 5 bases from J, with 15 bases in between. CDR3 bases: TGTGCCAGTCGAAAGGCGGGAACGGAGACCCAGTACTTC. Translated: CASRKAGTETQYF.

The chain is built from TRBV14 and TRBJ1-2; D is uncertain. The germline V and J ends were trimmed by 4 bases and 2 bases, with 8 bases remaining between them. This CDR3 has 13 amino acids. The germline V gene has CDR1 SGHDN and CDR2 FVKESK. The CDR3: CASSPSVNYGYTF. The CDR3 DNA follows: TGTGCCAGCAGCCCGTCGGTCAACTATGGCTACACCTTC.

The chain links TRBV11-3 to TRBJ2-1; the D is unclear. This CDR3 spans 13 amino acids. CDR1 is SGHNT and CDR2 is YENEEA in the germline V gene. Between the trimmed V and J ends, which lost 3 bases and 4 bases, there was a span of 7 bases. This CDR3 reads CASSLNIYNEQFF. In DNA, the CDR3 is TGTGCCAGCAGCTTGAACATTTACAATGAGCAGTTCTTC.